Below are 20 T cell receptor beta chains sequenced from a single sample in a study of vaccination effects on CD4 cells after COVID-19. Profiling relied on immunoSEQ multiplex PCR, and the TCRdb table lists in-frame clones only, not all of them. Of about 59,000 clones detected, under 80% appear once; the ten largest clones hold roughly 2%. After expansion with viral peptide pools in the ViraFEST assay, antigen-specific CD4+ T cells were sequenced. CD4+ T cell isolation took place after about nine days of culture. Two doses of BNT162b2 or mRNA-1273 vaccine were administered to participants. These TCRs' antigens remain unknown. The material was CD4+ T cells from PBMCs cultured with HCoV-OC43 spike peptides, obtained after COVID-19 vaccination. Subset: HCoV-OC43 spike overlapping peptide pool stimulation. The receptors stem from a human donor who received a COVID-19 vaccine.

The rearrangement links TRBV9 to TRBJ2-3; 8 nucleotides agree with TRBD2. Germline CDR1 SGDLS, CDR2 YYNGEE. The trim removed 0 bases at V and 0 bases at J, leaving 12 bases unmatched. The CDR3 is 19 amino acids. This CDR3 is CASSVDLGLAGPSTDTQYF. The DNA for the CDR3 is TGTGCCAGCAGCGTAGATCTAGGGCTAGCGGGTCCTAGCACAGATACGCAGTATTTT.

The J gene is TRBJ2-3, the V gene TRBV4-3; 9 nucleotides match TRBD2. The ends lost 2 bases at V and 5 bases at J; junction bases unmatched: 8. Germline V gene sequence: CDR1 LGHNA, CDR2 YSLEER. The CDR3 has 16 amino acids. Here the CDR3 DNA reads TGCGCCAGCAGCCAAAGCCCAGCGGGGGGAGGAGATACGCAGTATTTT. This translates into CASSQSPAGGGDTQYF.

The genes are TRBV5-4 and TRBJ1-1; D is perhaps TRBD1 (5 bases). V was clipped by 3 bases and J by 4 bases, with 22 bases between them. The CDR3 is 17 residues long. Per the germline V gene, CDR1 is SGHNT and CDR2 is YYREEE (reference sequence). The CDR3 DNA reads TGTGCCAGCAGCTCCGCGGCCCAGGGTCAACGGTCCACTGAAGCTTTCTTT. Its translation: CASSSAAQGQRSTEAFF.

The rearrangement uses TRBV15 and TRBJ1-4; no clear D gene. The germline V gene encodes CDR1 LNHNV and CDR2 YYDKDF (reference sequence). V dropped 1 base and J dropped 7 bases, with 7 bases sitting between them. The CDR3 totals 13 residues. CDR3 region: CATSRATTEKLFF. As DNA, the CDR3 is TGTGCCACCAGCAGAGCGACAACTGAAAAACTGTTTTTT.

The chain carries TRBV5-1 and TRBJ2-1, with no clear D. Germline V gene lookup returns CDR1 SGHRS and CDR2 YFSETQ. This CDR3 spans 16 amino acids. The V end was cut by 0 bases, the J end by 1 base, with 11 bases between. The CDR3 nucleotides read TGCGCCAGCAGCTTGGTAGTTTCAGGATCCTACAATGAGCAGTTCTTC. This sequence encodes CASSLVVSGSYNEQFF.

This chain uses TRBV6-5 with TRBJ1-1; 8 nucleotides align to TRBD1. Trimming at V came to 4 bases and at J to 0 bases, leaving 7 bases not matched to a gene. The germline V gene has CDR1 MNHEY and CDR2 SVGAGI. This CDR3 has 16 amino acids. The CDR3 protein is CASSSDGQGVNTEAFF. CDR3 sequence (DNA): TGTGCCAGCAGTTCAGATGGACAGGGAGTGAACACTGAAGCTTTCTTT.

This chain links TRBV6-2 or TRBV6-3 with TRBJ2-1; TRBD1 matches at 9 bases. V trimming: 4 bases; J trimming: 8 bases; junction bases outside the gene matches: 15. CDR3 length equals 17 residues. From germline, CDR1 is MNHEY and CDR2 SVGEGT. The CDR3 is CASSSQTGTGSKYEQFF. CDR3 DNA sequence: TGTGCCAGCAGTTCTCAAACCGGGACAGGGTCAAAATATGAGCAGTTCTTC.

This clone turned up a few times. The V and J genes are TRBV4-1 and TRBJ1-2, with D perhaps matching TRBD1 (5 bases). Germline V lookup: CDR1 MGHRA, CDR2 YSYEKL. Between the trimmed V and J ends, which lost 1 base and 3 bases, there was a span of 6 bases. The CDR3 spans 13 residues. Written as DNA, the CDR3 is TGCGCCAGCAGCCAAGTAGGGGACTATGGCTACACCTTC. It is translated as CASSQVGDYGYTF.

This clone occurred once. The chain has TRBV5-1 and TRBJ2-1, with 8 bases matching TRBD1. Germline CDR1 SGHRS, CDR2 YFSETQ. V lost 5 bases, J lost 4 bases, and 8 bases stayed unmatched. The CDR3 loop spans 15 amino acids. The CDR3 nucleotides are TGCGCCAGCAGGACTTCCGGGACAGGTTACAATGAGCAGTTCTTC. Its translation is CASRTSGTGYNEQFF.

CDR3 in amino acids: CASSYRDEQFF. The DNA for the CDR3 is TGTGCCAGCAGCTACCGCGATGAGCAGTTCTTC. The chain carries TRBV3-1 (or the pseudogene TRBV3-2) and TRBJ2-1; D is unclear. The CDR3 covers 11 residues. Germline-derived CDR1 and CDR2 are LGHDT and YNNKEL (reference sequence). V lost 5 bases and J lost 8, with 7 bases in between.

CDR3 amino acids: CSASPLGPNYGYTF. The CDR3 coding sequence is TGCAGTGCTAGTCCCCTCGGTCCTAACTATGGCTACACCTTC. The chain is built from TRBV20-1 and TRBJ1-2; no clear D gene. Germline CDR1 is DFQATT and CDR2 is SNEGSKA (reference sequence). Trimming shortened V by 3 bases and J by 0 bases, and 11 bases separated the two germline ends. The CDR3 is 14 amino acids.

This clone was counted a few times. The chain uses TRBV3-1 (or the pseudogene TRBV3-2) and TRBJ2-7; 14 bases agree with TRBD2. V lost 6 bases to trimming and J lost 1 base; unmatched junction nucleotides: 2. CDR1 is LGHDT and CDR2 is YNNKEL in the germline V gene (reference sequence). The CDR3 has 15 amino acids. The DNA for the CDR3 is TGTGCCAGCAGTCGGACTAGCGGGGGGTCCTACGAGCAGTACGTC. Its protein is CASSRTSGGSYEQYV.

V and J are TRBV18 and TRBJ2-2; the D gene is possibly TRBD2 (6 bases). There are 14 residues in the CDR3. Trimming took 3 bases from V and 6 from J, leaving 11 bases between them. Germline-derived CDR1 and CDR2 are KGHSH and LQKENI. The CDR3 DNA is TGTGCCAGCTCACCCCCGACTAGGCCCGGGGAGCTGTTTTTT. Its protein is CASSPPTRPGELFF. Supplemented by reference TRBV18 and TRBJ2-2, the full variable domain reads NAGVMQNPRHLVRRRGQEARLRCSPMKGHSHVYWYRQLPEEGLKFMVYLQKENIIDESGMPKERFSAEFPKEGPSILRIQQVVRGDSAAYFCASSPPTRPGELFFGEGSRLTVL.

V gene TRBV7-8 combines with J gene TRBJ2-1, with 8 bases lining up with TRBD2. The CDR3 contains 17 residues. Unmatched junction bases numbered 16, after V lost 4 bases and J lost 8 bases. Germline CDR1 reads SGHVS; CDR2 reads FQNEAQ. CDR3 in DNA: TGTGCCAGCAGCTCCTTTCAGGGAGCGGGGGTTCAAGATGAGCAGTTCTTC. As protein: CASSSFQGAGVQDEQFF. Variable domain in full (rest from reference TRBV7-8 and TRBJ2-1): GAGVSQSPRYKVAKRGQDVALRCDPISGHVSLFWYQQALGQGPEFLTYFQNEAQLDKSGLPSDRFFAERPEGSVSTLKIQRTQQEDSAVYLCASSSFQGAGVQDEQFFGPGTRLTVL.

The V gene is TRBV5-1, the J gene TRBJ2-5; D is undetermined. CDR3 length equals 16 residues. Trimming stripped 1 base from V and 5 bases from J, with 18 bases between. The germline CDR1 and CDR2 sequences are SGHRS and YFSETQ. The CDR3 coding sequence is TGCGCCAGCAGCTTGATTGCCTGGGGAACCGGGGAGACCCAGTACTTC. It encodes CASSLIAWGTGETQYF.

The chain recombines TRBV15 with TRBJ2-3, with D perhaps TRBD2 (6 bases). There are 14 residues in the CDR3. The germline V gene encodes CDR1 LNHNV and CDR2 YYDKDF (reference sequence). Trimming pared 6 bases from V and 3 bases from J, leaving 13 bases between. DNA for the CDR3: TGTGCCACCAGGCGGGGCGAGGGGACAGATACGCAGTATTTT. Its translation is CATRRGEGTDTQYF.

V and J are TRBV24-1 and TRBJ2-5, with TRBD1 matching over 7 bases. V lost 2 bases, J lost 4 bases, and 12 bases stayed unmatched. CDR3 length: 17 residues. Per germline, CDR1 KGHDR and CDR2 SFDVKD. The CDR3 spells CATSDSGQISYTETQYF. Here the CDR3 DNA reads TGTGCCACCAGTGATTCGGGACAGATATCTTACACAGAGACCCAGTACTTC.

The chain joins TRBV14 to TRBJ1-1; a weak D match, TRBD1 (5 bases). Trimming removed 0 bases at V and 2 bases at J, with 13 bases between. The CDR3 is 16 residues long. Germline lookup yields CDR1 SGHDN and CDR2 FVKESK. The CDR3 here is CASSQDWGKINTEAFF. Written as DNA, the CDR3 is TGTGCCAGCAGCCAAGATTGGGGGAAGATAAACACTGAAGCTTTCTTT.

CDR3 sequence reads: CASSPHPGYEQYV. The CDR3 DNA sequence: TGTGCCAGCTCCCCGCATCCGGGCTACGAGCAGTACGTC. This chain links TRBV18 with TRBJ2-7; D unresolved. This CDR3 has 13 residues. Germline assignment: CDR1 KGHSH and CDR2 LQKENI. V was clipped by 6 bases and J by 3 bases, with 12 bases between them.

The rearrangement joins TRBV24-1 to TRBJ1-3; 7 nucleotides align to TRBD1. The germline CDR1 and CDR2 sequences are KGHDR and SFDVKD. V trimming: 3 bases; J trimming: 2 bases; junction bases outside the gene matches: 3. This CDR3 is 15 amino acids long. The CDR3 region is CATSDSTGAGNTIYF. The CDR3 DNA follows: TGTGCCACCAGTGATAGTACAGGGGCTGGAAACACCATATATTTT.